Listed here are 8 T cell receptor beta chains from one sample, sequenced in a study of T-cell reconstitution after alpha-beta-depleted transplantation in children. A TCRbeta library incorporating unique molecular identifiers was prepared. TCRdb processed the PCR reads anew with MiXCR; each CDR3 protein has one entry. The table has nearly 250,000 distinct CDR3 sequences, approximately 8% seen once. Specimen: PBMCs, mostly from graft donor cells, collected 180 days after TCRalphabeta/CD19-depleted stem cell transplant. The receptor set was obtained from a male patient younger than 18 who had a stem cell transplant for acute lymphoblastic leukemia, so the T cells may come from the graft donor.

This clonotype was counted between two and nine times. The chain couples TRBV2 to TRBJ1-2; TRBD1 aligns across 8 bases. V was clipped by 6 bases and J by 8 bases; unmatched bases: 5. Germline V gene data show CDR1 as SNHLY and CDR2 as FYNNEI. The CDR3 extends over 12 amino acids. The CDR3 loop reads CASRRQGRGYTF. DNA for the CDR3: TGTGCCAGCAGGAGACAGGGGCGAGGCTACACCTTC.

This clonotype has a count of ten or more. The chain recombines TRBV2 with TRBJ1-1; unclear D gene. V was cut by 6 bases and J by 1 base, with 3 bases left in between. The length of the CDR3 is 11 residues. CDR1 is SNHLY and CDR2 is FYNNEI in the germline V gene. CDR3 sequence (DNA): TGTGCCAGCAGAGGGAACACTGAAGCTTTCTTT. The encoded protein is CASRGNTEAFF.

This clonotype occurred many times. This chain connects TRBV4-2 to TRBJ2-2; D possibly uses TRBD1 or TRBD2 (5 bases each). This CDR3 has 15 amino acids. V was cut by 2 bases and J by 7 bases, with 14 bases left in between. Per germline, CDR1 LGHNA and CDR2 YNFKEQ. CDR3 in DNA: TGTGCCAGCAGCCAACGGGACCAAAATTTCGGGGAGCTGTTTTTT. Encoded protein: CASSQRDQNFGELFF.

Many counts were recorded for this clonotype. J is TRBJ2-7 and V is TRBV5-1, with 7 bases identical to TRBD1. Trimming at V came to 0 bases and at J to 2 bases, leaving 5 bases not matched to a gene. This CDR3 region has 15 residues. Germline lookup yields CDR1 SGHRS and CDR2 YFSETQ. Here the CDR3 reads CASSLAHRGPYEQYF. The CDR3 nucleotides read TGCGCCAGCAGCTTGGCCCACAGGGGTCCCTACGAGCAGTACTTC. Full variable domain (missing parts from reference TRBV5-1 and TRBJ2-7): KAGVTQTPRYLIKTRGQQVTLSCSPISGHRSVSWYQQTPGQGLQFLFEYFSETQRNKGNFPGRFSGRQFSNSRSEMNVSTLELGDSALYLCASSLAHRGPYEQYFGPGTRLTVT.

This clonotype was counted many times. The chain recombines TRBV12-3 or TRBV12-4 with TRBJ2-1, with no clear D. The length of the CDR3 is 14 residues. The V and J ends lost 8 bases and 2 bases respectively, with 13 bases between them. The CDR3 DNA is TGTGCCAGCCTCCACACCCGCACCTACAATGAGCAGTTCTTC. It yields the protein CASLHTRTYNEQFF.

At least ten counts were recorded for this clonotype. The J gene is TRBJ2-1, the V gene TRBV12-3 or TRBV12-4, with 9 bases that match TRBD2. The CDR3 length is 15 residues. V lost 2 bases, J lost 4 bases, and 3 bases stayed unmatched. CDR3 amino acids: CASSLYSGSYNEQFF. CDR3 coding DNA: TGTGCCAGCAGTTTATATAGCGGGAGTTACAATGAGCAGTTCTTC.

This clonotype showed up many times. The V and J genes are TRBV9 and TRBJ1-1; 12 bases fit TRBD1. The length of the CDR3 is 13 residues. Germline assignment: CDR1 SGDLS and CDR2 YYNGEE. V trimming: 2 bases; J trimming: 11 bases; junction bases outside the gene matches: 4. The CDR3 coding sequence is TGTGCCAGCAGCGTGGGGACAGGGGGCCAGGCTTTCTTT. This translates into CASSVGTGGQAFF.

Points on this clonotype: A much larger clone differs by one base, so this may be a read error. This chain uses TRBV7-6 with TRBJ2-5; D ambiguous. This CDR3 is built from 12 residues. Germline lookup yields CDR1 SGHVS and CDR2 FNYEAQ. The V end was cut by 3 bases, the J end by 1 base, with 3 bases between. The CDR3 region is CASSFFQETQYF. The CDR3 DNA reads TGTGCCAGCAGCTTCTTCCAAGAGACCCAGTACTTC.